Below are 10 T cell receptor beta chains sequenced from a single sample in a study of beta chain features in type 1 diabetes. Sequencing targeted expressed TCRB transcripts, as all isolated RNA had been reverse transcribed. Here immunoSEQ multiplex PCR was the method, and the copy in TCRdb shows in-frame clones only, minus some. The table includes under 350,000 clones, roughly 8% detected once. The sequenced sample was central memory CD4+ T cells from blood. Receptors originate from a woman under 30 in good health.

The CDR3 DNA follows: TGTGCCAGTAACCGATTCCTACAGGGAGGGAATCAGCCCCAGCATTTT. Amino acid sequence: CASNRFLQGGNQPQHF. The V call is TRBV19, the J call TRBJ1-5, with a tentative D call TRBD1 (6 bases). CDR1 is LNHDA, CDR2 SQIVND, per germline (reference sequence). Trimming removed 7 bases at V and 4 bases at J, with 20 bases between. There are 16 residues in the CDR3.

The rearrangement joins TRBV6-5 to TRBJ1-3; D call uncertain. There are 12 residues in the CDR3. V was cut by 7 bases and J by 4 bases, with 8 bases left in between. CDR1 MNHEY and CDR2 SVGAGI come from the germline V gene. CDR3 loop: CASTLDGNTIYF. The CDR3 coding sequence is TGTGCCAGCACTTTAGACGGAAACACCATATATTTT.

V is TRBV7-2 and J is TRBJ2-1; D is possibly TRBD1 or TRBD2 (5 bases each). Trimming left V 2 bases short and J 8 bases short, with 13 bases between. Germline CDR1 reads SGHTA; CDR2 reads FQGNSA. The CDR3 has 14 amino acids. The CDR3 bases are TGTGCCAGCAGCTTAAAAATTCGGGGCCATGAGCAGTTCTTC. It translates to CASSLKIRGHEQFF.

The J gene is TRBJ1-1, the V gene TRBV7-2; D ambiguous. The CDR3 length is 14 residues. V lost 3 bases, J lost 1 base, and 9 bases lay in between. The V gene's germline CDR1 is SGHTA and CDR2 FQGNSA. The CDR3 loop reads CASSLWAGNTEAFF. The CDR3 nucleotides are TGTGCCAGCAGCTTGTGGGCCGGGAACACTGAAGCTTTCTTT.

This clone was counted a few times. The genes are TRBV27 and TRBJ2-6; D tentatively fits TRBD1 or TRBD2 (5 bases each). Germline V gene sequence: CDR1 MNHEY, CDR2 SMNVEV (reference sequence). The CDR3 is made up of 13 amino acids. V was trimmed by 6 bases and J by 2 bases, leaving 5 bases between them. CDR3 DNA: TGTGCCAGCAGGGGACCTGGGGCCAACGTCCTGACTTTC. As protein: CASRGPGANVLTF.

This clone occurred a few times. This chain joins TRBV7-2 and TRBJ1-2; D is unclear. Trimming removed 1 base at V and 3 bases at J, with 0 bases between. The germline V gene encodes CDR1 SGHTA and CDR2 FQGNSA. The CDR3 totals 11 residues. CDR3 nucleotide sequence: TGTGCCAGCAGCTTAGACTATGGCTACACCTTC. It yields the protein CASSLDYGYTF.

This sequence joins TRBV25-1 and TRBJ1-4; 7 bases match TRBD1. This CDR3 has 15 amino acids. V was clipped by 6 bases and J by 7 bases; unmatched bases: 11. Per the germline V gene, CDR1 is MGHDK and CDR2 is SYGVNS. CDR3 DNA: TGTGCCAGCAGGAAAACAGGGGCTGGGGGTGAAAAACTGTTTTTT. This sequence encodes CASRKTGAGGEKLFF.

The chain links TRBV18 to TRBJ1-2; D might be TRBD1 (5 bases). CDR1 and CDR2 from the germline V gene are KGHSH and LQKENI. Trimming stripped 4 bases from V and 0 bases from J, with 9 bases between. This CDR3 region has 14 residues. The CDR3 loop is CASSRDLANYGYTF. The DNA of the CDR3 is TGTGCCAGCTCACGGGACTTAGCTAACTATGGCTACACCTTC.

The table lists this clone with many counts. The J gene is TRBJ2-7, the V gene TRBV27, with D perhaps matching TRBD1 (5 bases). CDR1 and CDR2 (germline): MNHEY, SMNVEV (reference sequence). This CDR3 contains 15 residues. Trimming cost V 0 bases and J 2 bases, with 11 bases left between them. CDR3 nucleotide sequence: TGTGCCAGCAGTTTATCAGGGGTGAAGCCCTACGAGCAGTACGTC. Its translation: CASSLSGVKPYEQYV.

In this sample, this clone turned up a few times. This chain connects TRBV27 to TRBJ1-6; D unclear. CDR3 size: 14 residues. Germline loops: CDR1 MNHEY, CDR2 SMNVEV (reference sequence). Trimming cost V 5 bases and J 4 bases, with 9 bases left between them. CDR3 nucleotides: TGTGCCAGCAGTGTACGGGGTTATAATTCACCCCTCCACTTT. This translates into CASSVRGYNSPLHF.